Listed below are T cell receptor beta chains from one sample, sequenced in a study of cytomegalovirus exposure and HLA in healthy donors. The assay was immunoSEQ multiplex PCR, and TCRdb's table has in-frame clones only and misses some. The sample holds about 250,000 clones, 80% to 90% seen once. The material sequenced was PBMCs. These receptors all stem from a girl aged 2-9 years in good health and CMV-seronegative. CDR3s include the opening cysteine and the closing phenylalanine or tryptophan. Fields, in order: D gene, clone size, J gene, V gene, CDR3 protein, CDR3 DNA. D genes are given only for firm matches. Rows may omit the clone size; those that give it use once, few, many or a size class.

- - TRBJ1-3 TRBV6-5 CASSLGGAGNTIYF TGTGCCAGCAGTTTAGGGGGAGCTGGAAACACCATATATTTT
- - TRBJ1-6 TRBV4-1 CASSQEPGWDNSPLHF TGCGCCAGCAGCCAAGAGCCGGGTTGGGATAATTCACCCCTCCACTTT
TRBD1 - TRBJ2-7 TRBV30 CAWSVSGGYYEQYF TGTGCCTGGAGCGTTTCAGGGGGTTACTACGAGCAGTACTTC
- - TRBJ1-2 TRBV6-5 CASSYGGGYGYTF TGTGCCAGCAGCTACGGGGGGGGATATGGCTACACCTTC
TRBD1 - TRBJ1-2 TRBV19 CASSIPQGAGYTF TGTGCCAGTAGTATCCCACAGGGGGCTGGCTACACCTTC
TRBD2 - TRBJ2-1 TRBV5-4 CASSPAGGGDNEQFF TGTGCCAGCAGCCCAGCGGGGGGAGGTGACAATGAGCAGTTCTTC
- - TRBJ1-2 TRBV30 CAWTFDKINGYTF TGTGCCTGGACCTTCGACAAAATCAATGGCTACACCTTC
- - TRBJ2-5 TRBV29-1 CSVVQGETQYF TGCAGCGTTGTACAGGGAGAGACCCAGTACTTC
- few TRBJ2-2 TRBV18 CASSPVRTGELFF TGTGCCAGCTCACCAGTACGGACCGGGGAGCTGTTTTTT
TRBD1 - TRBJ1-2 TRBV5-4 CASSPGGTGGLVGYTF TGTGCCAGCAGCCCCGGTGGGACAGGGGGCCTAGTTGGCTACACCTTC
- few TRBJ2-3 TRBV4-1 CASSPYDRWQGTQYF TGCGCCAGCAGCCCCTACGATCGGTGGCAGGGTACGCAGTATTTT
TRBD2 - TRBJ2-5 TRBV7-2 CASSLGVLAAQETQYF TGTGCCAGCAGCTTAGGGGTACTAGCGGCCCAAGAGACCCAGTACTTC
TRBD1 - TRBJ1-5 TRBV4-1 CASSQTGQGADQPQHF TGCGCCAGCAGCCAGACGGGACAGGGGGCGGATCAGCCCCAGCATTTT
- - TRBJ1-2 TRBV16 CASSQSGPGIYGYTF TGTGCCAGCAGCCAATCAGGGCCAGGGATCTATGGCTACACCTTC
TRBD2 - TRBJ2-4 TRBV6-6 CASSWGGSKNIQYF TGTGCCAGCTCGTGGGGGGGGAGCAAAAACATTCAGTACTTC
- - TRBJ1-2 TRBV10-3 CAISAGEPYGYTF TGTGCCATCAGTGCAGGGGAGCCCTATGGCTACACCTTC
TRBD1 - TRBJ2-2 TRBV9 CASSDRGPNTGELFF TGTGCCAGCAGCGACAGGGGCCCTAACACCGGGGAGCTGTTTTTT
- - TRBJ1-1 TRBV7-9 CASSLARENTEAFF TGTGCCAGCAGCTTAGCTCGGGAGAACACTGAAGCTTTCTTT
- - TRBJ2-5 TRBV21-1 CASSKKDRREETQYF TGTGCCAGCAGCAAAAAGGACAGGAGGGAGGAGACCCAGTACTTC
TRBD2 few TRBJ2-7 TRBV5-8 CASSLGLAGSSYEQYF TGTGCCAGCAGCTTGGGACTAGCGGGGAGCTCCTACGAGCAGTACTTC
TRBD1 - TRBJ2-6 TRBV19 CASSIGTGVTGANVLTF TGTGCCAGTAGTATTGGGACAGGGGTGACTGGGGCCAACGTCCTGACTTTC
- - TRBJ1-5 TRBV9 CASSPAGFFDQPQHF TGTGCCAGCAGCCCAGCCGGGTTTTTTGATCAGCCCCAGCATTTT
TRBD1 once TRBJ1-6 TRBV27 CASRQGGTGGTLHF TGTGCCAGCAGGCAAGGGGGGACAGGTGGTACCCTCCACTTT
TRBD2 - TRBJ2-3 TRBV19 CASSNTGTSGRDTQYF TGTGCCAGTAGTAATACCGGGACTAGCGGGAGAGATACGCAGTATTTT
- - TRBJ1-1 TRBV20-1 CSAALGEAFF TGCAGTGCTGCGCTCGGTGAAGCTTTCTTT
TRBD1 - TRBJ1-2 TRBV30 CAWSGGAGGSYGYTF TGTGCCTGGAGTGGAGGGGCAGGGGGTTCCTATGGCTACACCTTC
TRBD1 - TRBJ2-1 TRBV5-1 CASSLPGTETYNEQFF TGCGCCAGCAGCTTGCCCGGGACAGAAACCTACAATGAGCAGTTCTTC
- - TRBJ2-3 TRBV19 CASSATGTSTDTQYF TGTGCCAGTAGTGCAACCGGGACTAGCACAGATACGCAGTATTTT
TRBD1 - TRBJ2-3 TRBV5-1 CASSFDRGRSRDTQYF TGCGCCAGCAGTTTTGACAGGGGGAGATCGAGGGATACGCAGTATTTT
- - TRBJ2-7 TRBV30 CAWSGGRGQYF TGTGCCTGGAGTGGAGGCAGGGGGCAGTACTTC
- - TRBJ1-4 TRBV6-6 CASSYLFNEKLFF TGTGCCAGCAGTTACTTATTTAATGAAAAACTGTTTTTT
TRBD1 - TRBJ2-4 TRBV27 CASSLWTGAVPPQNIQYF TGTGCCAGCAGTCTTTGGACAGGGGCCGTCCCTCCCCAAAACATTCAGTACTTC
- - TRBJ2-5 TRBV7-6 CASSLVTTQETQYF TGTGCCAGCAGCTTAGTGACTACGCAAGAGACCCAGTACTTC
- - TRBJ1-1 TRBV2 CASRTPDSMNTEAFF TGTGCCAGCAGGACCCCGGACAGCATGAACACTGAAGCTTTCTTT
- - TRBJ2-5 TRBV28 CASSLTRNKQTQYF TGTGCCAGCAGTCTGACTAGGAATAAGCAGACCCAGTACTTC
TRBD1 - TRBJ1-5 TRBV30 CAWSRDREDRQPQHF TGTGCCTGGAGTAGGGACAGGGAGGATCGGCAGCCCCAGCATTTT
- - TRBJ2-5 TRBV2 CASRAASANLAQYF TGTGCCAGCAGGGCAGCTAGCGCCAATCTCGCCCAGTACTTC
- - TRBJ1-2 TRBV19 CASSPRSPTYGYTF TGTGCCAGTAGCCCTCGATCCCCCACATATGGCTACACCTTC
TRBD1 once TRBJ1-2 TRBV27 CASSLTTGYGYTF TGTGCCAGCAGTCTCACGACAGGGTACGGCTACACCTTC
- - TRBJ2-4 TRBV9 CASSVGGVGDIQYF TGTGCCAGCAGCGTAGGAGGTGTCGGAGACATTCAGTACTTC
- - TRBJ2-5 TRBV5-1 CASSSVPQETQYF TGCGCCAGCAGCTCCGTGCCCCAGGAGACCCAGTACTTC
TRBD1 - TRBJ2-7 TRBV5-6 CASSPPDRIPYEQYF TGTGCCAGCAGCCCCCCGGACAGGATCCCCTACGAGCAGTACTTC
TRBD2 - TRBJ2-1 TRBV6-5 CASSGGRDEQFF TGTGCCAGCAGCGGAGGGAGGGATGAGCAGTTCTTC
TRBD1 - TRBJ1-3 TRBV6-6 CASTDTGDSGNTIYF TGTGCCAGCACCGATACAGGGGACTCTGGAAACACCATATATTTT
TRBD1 - TRBJ2-5 TRBV2 CASSEQGAVVETQYF TGTGCCAGCAGTGAACAGGGGGCGGTTGTAGAGACCCAGTACTTC
- - TRBJ2-2 TRBV6-1 CASPRLGIAGGELFF TGTGCCAGCCCTAGACTCGGGATCGCTGGCGGGGAGCTGTTTTTT
TRBD2 - TRBJ2-3 TRBV5-1 CASSLVSGRTDTQYF TGCGCCAGCAGCTTGGTTAGCGGGAGGACAGATACGCAGTATTTT
- once TRBJ2-6 TRBV11-2 CASSTHSSGANVLTF TGTGCCAGCAGCACACACAGCTCTGGGGCCAACGTCCTGACTTTC
- - TRBJ1-2 TRBV6-5 CASSYSVAAANYGYTF TGTGCCAGCAGTTACTCGGTGGCCGCAGCTAACTATGGCTACACCTTC
TRBD1 - TRBJ1-2 TRBV7-9 CASSPLGQTYGYTF TGTGCCAGCAGCCCCCTGGGACAGACTTATGGCTACACCTTC
TRBD1 - TRBJ2-1 TRBV13 CASSLGVDRGRHEQFF TGTGCCAGCAGCTTAGGAGTGGACAGGGGGAGGCATGAGCAGTTCTTC